This entry features one T cell receptor beta chain sequence. Antigen specificity is unknown. These data originate in a study of human T cells and chemical hapten exposure. On the study more broadly: Enrolled patients were predominantly female and had alopecia areata, totalis or universalis. General observations from the study: TCRs above 1 in 1000 frequency stayed constant with DPC sensitization. Compared to controls, expanded TCRs made significantly more large clusters of similar CDR3s.

Germline-derived CDR1 and CDR2 are MDHEN and SYDVKM. CDR3 length equals 16 residues. Deletions cut 5 bases from V and 4 bases from J, with 15 bases between. Time point: patch test 3, about 24 weeks after DPC sensitization. Treatment given: therapeutic diphenylcyclopropenone sensitization with weekly scalp DPC. TCRdb processed the RACE reads anew with MiXCR; each CDR3 protein has one entry. The data hold roughly 200,000 distinct CDR3 sequences, with roughly a quarter observed a single time. V gene TRBV28 combines with J gene TRBJ2-6; the D gene is possibly TRBD2 (5 bases). The sequence was obtained from a woman aged 40 to 50 with alopecia areata. Some clones in this sample may be carry-over from other donors' samples. The input for sequencing was whole blood, taken in connection with sensitization to the hapten diphenylcyclopropenone (DPC). The CDR3, as DNA: TGTGCCAGCAGTCCCCCCCAGAGGGCCGGGGCCAACGTCCTGACTTTC. It translates to CASSPPQRAGANVLTF.